This TCR beta chain appears in the sequencing data of a study of blood T cell repertoires in COVID-19. This clone appeared a single time. Sequenced by immunoSEQ multiplex PCR; TCRdb stores in-frame clones only, minus some. There are about 99,000 clones in the sample; roughly nine tenths occur only once, and roughly 4.6% lies in the top ten. This TCR was recovered from a human donor in a cohort sampled during active COVID-19. Sequenced material: peripheral blood.

The CDR3 sequence is CASSQAYGYTF. CDR3 nucleotide sequence: TGTGCCAGCAGCCAGGCCTATGGCTACACCTTC. The rearrangement uses TRBV3-1 (or the pseudogene TRBV3-2) and TRBJ1-2; D gene uncertain. V lost 3 bases and J lost 4, with 3 bases in between. The germline V gene has CDR1 LGHDT and CDR2 YNNKEL (reference sequence). The CDR3 extends over 11 amino acids.